This TCR beta chain was retrieved from a study of T cells in Graves' hyperthyroidism and ophthalmopathy. The study's findings and limits: Blood also held most thyroid clonotypes expanded beyond 0.001.

Germline V gene sequence: CDR1 SGHKS, CDR2 YYEKEE (reference sequence). V shed 4 bases, J shed 2 bases, and the junction held 15 bases outside the gene matches. This CDR3 comprises 18 residues. RNA transcripts were the template for amplifying TCR beta CDR3 regions. The TCR CDR3 first-round RT-PCR relied on the HTBI primer set. TCRdb re-analysed the multiplex PCR reads in MiXCR, keeping a single row per CDR3 protein. This table holds about 480,000 distinct CDR3 sequences, approximately 15% found once. The table lists this clonotype with many counts. The antigen is unknown. The study enrolled patients aged 18 to 65 with newly diagnosed hyperthyroidism of under 2 months' duration.

Sequenced input: blood. This sequence joins TRBV5-5 and TRBJ2-1; 7 positions match TRBD1. This TCR derives from a woman aged 18-29 years with Graves' hyperthyroidism. CDR3 in amino acids: CASSLGGIGMTPYNEQFF. In DNA form, the CDR3 reads TGTGCCAGCAGCCTAGGGGGCATCGGGATGACCCCCTACAATGAGCAGTTCTTC.